This T cell receptor (gamma chain) was obtained from a study of Vδ1+ human thymocytes. Whole-study findings and limits: Thymic TRG and TRD repertoires appeared highly polyclonal. TRD repertoires were essentially private, unlike widely shared TRG clonotypes. Unlike peripheral blood Vdelta1+ controls, thymic delta-chain sequences included 20% to 25% Vdelta2 and few Vdelta3.

The J segment lost 6 bases and the V segment lost 4 bases, leaving 12 bases of the junction unmatched. The CDR3 has 14 residues. The germline CDR1 and CDR2 sequences are GITISATS and ISYDGTV (reference sequence). RNA was extracted from the cells and then reverse transcribed. CDR3 amplicons came from multiplex PCR with pooled V-gene forward and constant-region reverse primers. TCRdb reanalyzed the multiplex PCR reads using CATT. Here the sample spans over 25,000 gamma-chain clones, roughly 20% being singletons. Regarding this clone: Its antigen is unknown.

Input material: Vdelta1+ gamma-delta thymocytes from the thymus. Subset described: FACS-sorted CD3+ TCRalphabeta- TCRVdelta1+ TCRVdelta2- thymocytes. The receptor's source is a boy in the first two years of life who had congenital heart surgery. The gene calls are TRGV9 and TRGJ1 or TRGJ2. The chain's CDR3 is CALWDVKGGYKKLF. The CDR3 DNA reads as TGTGCCTTGTGGGACGTTAAGGGGGGTTATAAGAAACTCTTT.